The rows below give T cell receptor beta chains drawn from one sample of a study of somatic mutations in cytotoxic T cells in rheumatoid arthritis. Sequencing used immunoSEQ multiplex PCR; TCRdb keeps in-frame clones, though not all of them. In the table there are fewer than 5,000 clones, 72% of which are singletons. The source material was CD8+ T cells sorted from blood. The source of these receptors is an adult with rheumatoid arthritis. The CDR3 runs from the conserved cysteine through the conserved F or W. The order of the fields is V gene, clone size, D gene, J gene, CDR3 protein, CDR3 DNA. A D gene is named only where the DNA matches it firmly. Clone size, where shown, is once, few, many, or a class for clones that have expanded.

v_call: TRBV15; clone_size: NA; d_call: NA; j_call: TRBJ2-1; cdr3_aa: CATSRDRALDEQFF; cdr3_nt: TGTGCCACCAGCAGAGACAGGGCATTGGATGAGCAGTTCTTC
v_call: TRBV9; clone_size: NA; d_call: NA; j_call: TRBJ1-3; cdr3_aa: CASSAAGDGPGNTIYF; cdr3_nt: TGTGCCAGCAGCGCCGCCGGGGACGGACCTGGAAACACCATATATTTT
v_call: TRBV5-6; clone_size: NA; d_call: NA; j_call: TRBJ2-7; cdr3_aa: CASSSPGTPFYEQYF; cdr3_nt: TGTGCCAGCAGCTCACCCGGGACCCCATTCTACGAGCAGTACTTC
v_call: TRBV19; clone_size: NA; d_call: NA; j_call: TRBJ1-2; cdr3_aa: CASSINDRFYGYTF; cdr3_nt: TGTGCCAGTAGTATAAACGACAGATTCTATGGCTACACCTTC
v_call: TRBV4-2; clone_size: once; d_call: NA; j_call: TRBJ1-1; cdr3_aa: CASSQGEGNTEAFF; cdr3_nt: TGTGCCAGCAGCCAAGGAGAGGGGAACACTGAAGCTTTCTTT
v_call: TRBV6-4; clone_size: few; d_call: NA; j_call: TRBJ2-5; cdr3_aa: CASSDSIRAGWETQYF; cdr3_nt: TGTGCCAGCAGTGACTCGATCAGGGCGGGGTGGGAGACCCAGTACTTC
v_call: TRBV11-1; clone_size: NA; d_call: NA; j_call: TRBJ1-2; cdr3_aa: CASSLVYEGYTF; cdr3_nt: TGTGCCAGCAGCTTAGTTTATGAGGGCTACACCTTC
v_call: TRBV4-3; clone_size: NA; d_call: NA; j_call: TRBJ1-3; cdr3_aa: CASRAVGNTIYF; cdr3_nt: TGCGCCAGCAGGGCAGTCGGAAACACCATATATTTT
v_call: TRBV7-9; clone_size: NA; d_call: NA; j_call: TRBJ1-6; cdr3_aa: CASSWGPERFYNSPLHF; cdr3_nt: TGTGCCAGCAGCTGGGGGCCGGAGCGCTTCTATAATTCACCCCTCCACTTT
v_call: TRBV7-9; clone_size: NA; d_call: NA; j_call: TRBJ2-1; cdr3_aa: CASSFGHTRVNEQFF; cdr3_nt: TGTGCCAGCAGCTTTGGGCACACGCGTGTCAATGAGCAGTTCTTC
v_call: TRBV13; clone_size: NA; d_call: TRBD1; j_call: TRBJ1-6; cdr3_aa: CASSLEGQGGSHSPLHF; cdr3_nt: TGTGCCAGCAGCTTAGAAGGTCAGGGGGGAAGTCATTCACCCCTCCACTTT
v_call: TRBV6-6; clone_size: NA; d_call: TRBD1; j_call: TRBJ1-3; cdr3_aa: CATLDRGPGNTIYF; cdr3_nt: TGTGCCACCTTAGACAGGGGTCCTGGAAACACCATATATTTT
v_call: TRBV6-5; clone_size: NA; d_call: NA; j_call: TRBJ2-7; cdr3_aa: CASSPNSYEQYF; cdr3_nt: TGTGCCAGCAGTCCTAACTCCTACGAGCAGTACTTC
v_call: TRBV9; clone_size: NA; d_call: NA; j_call: TRBJ2-7; cdr3_aa: CASSAQPGDSYEQYF; cdr3_nt: TGTGCCAGCAGCGCCCAACCCGGGGATTCCTACGAGCAGTACTTC
v_call: TRBV4-1; clone_size: NA; d_call: NA; j_call: TRBJ1-5; cdr3_aa: CASSSSSGQTNQPQHF; cdr3_nt: TGCGCCAGCAGCTCATCCTCCGGACAGACAAATCAGCCCCAGCATTTT
v_call: TRBV4-2; clone_size: NA; d_call: NA; j_call: TRBJ2-2; cdr3_aa: CASSPRGGGANTGELFF; cdr3_nt: TGTGCCAGCAGCCCCAGGGGGGGCGGGGCGAACACCGGGGAGCTGTTTTTT
v_call: TRBV9; clone_size: NA; d_call: NA; j_call: TRBJ2-6; cdr3_aa: CASSTGGANVLTF; cdr3_nt: TGTGCCTCCTCAACGGGGGGGGCCAACGTCCTGACTTTC
v_call: TRBV7-9; clone_size: NA; d_call: NA; j_call: TRBJ2-7; cdr3_aa: CASSPQRSYEQYF; cdr3_nt: TGTGCCAGCAGCCCCCAGAGAAGCTACGAGCAGTACTTC
v_call: TRBV7-2; clone_size: NA; d_call: NA; j_call: TRBJ2-7; cdr3_aa: CASSPIGRGSEQYF; cdr3_nt: TGTGCCAGCAGCCCGATAGGTCGAGGGTCCGAGCAGTACTTC
v_call: TRBV7-9; clone_size: NA; d_call: NA; j_call: TRBJ1-2; cdr3_aa: CASSSPRAMPVDGYTF; cdr3_nt: TGTGCCAGCAGCTCCCCCCGAGCAATGCCCGTTGATGGCTACACCTTC
v_call: TRBV15; clone_size: medium-sized; d_call: NA; j_call: TRBJ2-5; cdr3_aa: CATSVIAGETQYF; cdr3_nt: TGTGCCACCAGTGTTATTGCCGGGGAGACCCAGTACTTC
v_call: TRBV19; clone_size: NA; d_call: TRBD2; j_call: TRBJ2-1; cdr3_aa: CASSISASGGPYNEQFF; cdr3_nt: TGTGCCAGTAGTATCTCGGCTAGCGGGGGGCCATACAATGAGCAGTTCTTC
v_call: TRBV2; clone_size: NA; d_call: NA; j_call: TRBJ2-7; cdr3_aa: CASSEGLPYEQYF; cdr3_nt: TGTGCCAGCAGTGAGGGCCTACCCTACGAGCAGTACTTC
v_call: TRBV10-3; clone_size: NA; d_call: NA; j_call: TRBJ1-3; cdr3_aa: CAIRTGVSGNTIYF; cdr3_nt: TGTGCCATCAGGACAGGAGTCTCTGGAAACACCATATATTTT
v_call: TRBV7-4; clone_size: few; d_call: TRBD2; j_call: TRBJ2-7; cdr3_aa: CASSLGGGEQYF; cdr3_nt: TGTGCCAGCAGCTTAGGGGGGGGCGAGCAGTACTTC
v_call: TRBV7-3; clone_size: NA; d_call: NA; j_call: TRBJ1-1; cdr3_aa: CASSLGAATEAFF; cdr3_nt: TGTGCCAGCAGCTTAGGCGCGGCGACTGAAGCTTTCTTT
v_call: TRBV9; clone_size: few; d_call: TRBD1; j_call: TRBJ1-6; cdr3_aa: CASSGGTANSPLHF; cdr3_nt: TGTGCCAGCAGCGGCGGGACAGCAAATTCACCCCTCCACTTT
v_call: TRBV5-5; clone_size: NA; d_call: TRBD1; j_call: TRBJ1-4; cdr3_aa: CASSHGTVIATNEKLFF; cdr3_nt: TGTGCCAGCAGCCACGGGACAGTAATTGCAACTAATGAAAAACTGTTTTTT
v_call: TRBV30; clone_size: once; d_call: TRBD1; j_call: TRBJ1-4; cdr3_aa: CACRGGETNNEKLFF; cdr3_nt: TGTGCCTGCCGAGGGGGCGAGACAAATAATGAAAAACTGTTTTTT
v_call: TRBV25-1; clone_size: NA; d_call: TRBD2; j_call: TRBJ2-2; cdr3_aa: CASSDWAGDPTGELFF; cdr3_nt: TGTGCCAGCAGTGACTGGGCGGGGGATCCCACCGGGGAGCTGTTTTTT